Each of the 9 T cell receptor beta chains below was sequenced from the same sample in a study of control samples from healthy donors and cancer patients. Clones were sequenced by immunoSEQ multiplex PCR, and TCRdb holds only the in-frame ones, with some missing. There are about 190,000 clones in the sample; around 90% occur only once, and about 2% lies in the top ten. Sample: blood. All receptors derive from a man aged 25-45 years in good health.

The chain carries TRBV5-1 and TRBJ2-7; TRBD2 aligns across 11 bases. The CDR3 is 16 residues long. CDR1 and CDR2 from the germline V gene are SGHRS and YFSETQ. Unmatched junction bases numbered 10, after V lost 1 base and J lost 7 bases. The CDR3 spells CASSLSPTSGGSEQYF. In nucleotides, the CDR3 is TGCGCCAGCAGCTTGTCGCCCACTAGCGGGGGAAGTGAGCAGTACTTC.

This sequence joins TRBV7-9 and TRBJ2-1; 13 bases align to TRBD2. Germline-derived CDR1 and CDR2 are SEHNR and FQNEAQ (reference sequence). Trimming removed 2 bases from V and 3 bases from J; junction bases left unmatched: 1. The CDR3 runs to 16 residues. The CDR3 DNA follows: TGTGCCAGCAGCTTAAGACTAGCGGGGGGCTACAATGAGCAGTTCTTC. Translated, it gives CASSLRLAGGYNEQFF. Full variable domain (rest looked up from reference TRBV7-9 and TRBJ2-1): DTGVSQNPRHKITKRGQNVTFRCDPISEHNRLYWYRQTLGQGPEFLTYFQNEAQLEKSRLLSDRFSAERPKGSFSTLEIQRTEQGDSAMYLCASSLRLAGGYNEQFFGPGTRLTVL.

In its sample, this clone was seen once. The chain uses TRBV28 and TRBJ1-1; the D gene is possibly TRBD1 (6 bases). Germline lookup yields CDR1 MDHEN and CDR2 SYDVKM. This CDR3 spans 14 amino acids. V was clipped by 6 bases and J by 8 bases, with 19 bases between them. The CDR3 nucleotides read TGTGCCAGCAGCGTAATGGCGCGGACAGACGAAGCTTTCTTT. It specifies CASSVMARTDEAFF.

This clone was seen just once. This rearrangement joins TRBV19 to TRBJ1-4; 8 bases align to TRBD1. There are 16 residues in the CDR3. Unmatched junction bases numbered 3, after V lost 3 bases and J lost 0 bases. Per germline, CDR1 LNHDA and CDR2 SQIVND (reference sequence). The CDR3: CASSMTGASTNEKLFF. CDR3 coding DNA: TGTGCCAGTAGTATGACAGGGGCGTCAACTAATGAAAAACTGTTTTTT.

The chain joins TRBV19 to TRBJ2-1; a weak D match, TRBD1 (5 bases). The V end was cut by 1 base, the J end by 5 bases, with 12 bases between. The CDR3 has 15 residues. Germline assignment: CDR1 LNHDA and CDR2 SQIVND (reference sequence). CDR3 in DNA: TGTGCCAGTAGTATAGTAAGGGGCAGAGACAATGAGCAGTTCTTC. Residues: CASSIVRGRDNEQFF.

This chain uses TRBV27 with TRBJ2-1; 7 bases agree with TRBD1. Looked up from germline, CDR1 is MNHEY and CDR2 is SMNVEV (reference sequence). Trimming cost V 0 bases and J 5 bases; bases outside gene matches: 4. The CDR3 loop spans 15 amino acids. CDR3 sequence (DNA): TGTGCCAGCAGTTTATCGAGGGGGCTCAACAATGAGCAGTTCTTC. It yields the protein CASSLSRGLNNEQFF.

The chain has TRBV9 and TRBJ2-3; no firm D call. The CDR3 spans 13 residues. Germline lookup yields CDR1 SGDLS and CDR2 YYNGEE. V dropped 0 bases and J dropped 2 bases, with 4 bases sitting between them. CDR3 coding DNA: TGTGCCAGCAGCGTAGGGACCACAGATACGCAGTATTTT. This codes for CASSVGTTDTQYF.

The J gene is TRBJ1-5, the V gene TRBV27; 8 bases align to TRBD1. This CDR3 spans 17 amino acids. Per the germline V gene, CDR1 is MNHEY and CDR2 is SMNVEV (reference sequence). V was clipped by 5 bases and J by 1 base; unmatched bases: 10. CDR3: CASSPQGARGSNQPQHF. In nucleotides, the CDR3 is TGTGCCAGCAGTCCCCAGGGGGCGAGAGGGAGCAATCAGCCCCAGCATTTT.

The chain links TRBV6-5 to TRBJ1-3; D remains unclear. V was shortened by 7 bases and J by 0 bases, with 13 bases between the two germline ends. The CDR3 contains 15 residues. Germline lookup yields CDR1 MNHEY and CDR2 SVGAGI. The DNA of the CDR3 is TGTGCCAGCACTCCGAGGGAGGCCTCTGGAAACACCATATATTTT. Protein sequence: CASTPREASGNTIYF.